This is a list of T cell receptor beta chains from one sample in a study of identical twins. TCRdb processed the 5' RACE reads anew with MiXCR; each CDR3 protein has one entry. The profile covers about 460,000 distinct CDR3 sequences, with approximately 15% appearing a single time and around 0.57% taken by the ten largest. These data were also filed under a second study, of yellow fever vaccine responses in identical twins.

Sequences were obtained from CD4+ T cells sorted from blood. The receptor source for this set is a woman in her late teens or twenties in good health. Both conserved end residues are part of each CDR3. D genes are given only for firm matches. Clone size is not always given. Where it is, it says once, few, many or a class for expanded clones.

d_call,j_call,clone_size,v_call,cdr3_aa,cdr3_nt
NA,TRBJ1-1,NA,TRBV11-2,CASSSTLAPEAFF,TGTGCCAGCAGCTCGACCTTAGCCCCTGAAGCTTTCTTT
NA,TRBJ1-2,NA,TRBV14,CASSQGPGYTF,TGTGCCAGCAGCCAAGGTCCCGGCTACACCTTC
NA,TRBJ2-3,many,TRBV7-9,CASSLILGSTDTQYF,TGTGCCAGCAGCTTGATCCTAGGGAGCACAGATACGCAGTATTTT
TRBD1,TRBJ2-7,few,TRBV14,CASSLPGTGIYEQYF,TGTGCCAGCAGCCTTCCCGGGACAGGGATCTACGAGCAGTACTTC
TRBD2,TRBJ2-7,NA,TRBV20-1,CSARRLAGGGEQYF,TGCAGTGCTAGGAGACTAGCGGGAGGTGGGGAGCAGTACTTC
NA,TRBJ2-7,few,TRBV29-1,CSVYRNYEQYF,TGCAGCGTTTACAGAAACTACGAGCAGTACTTC
NA,TRBJ2-2,NA,TRBV7-3,CASGGGRTGELFF,TGTGCCAGCGGAGGGGGGCGAACCGGGGAGCTGTTTTTT
TRBD1,TRBJ1-1,NA,TRBV5-6,CASSSRQGLGAEAFF,TGTGCCAGCAGCTCCCGACAGGGGCTGGGGGCTGAAGCTTTCTTT
NA,TRBJ2-2,NA,TRBV7-2,CASSLVKGAGELFF,TGTGCCAGCAGCTTAGTTAAGGGGGCCGGGGAGCTGTTTTTT
TRBD1,TRBJ1-1,few,TRBV12-3/TRBV12-4,CASSWGTGQGAFF,TGTGCCAGCAGCTGGGGGACAGGTCAGGGAGCTTTCTTT
TRBD2,TRBJ2-1,few,TRBV6-5,CASSYAGGLFSDEQFF,TGTGCCAGCAGTTACGCGGGGGGGCTATTTAGCGATGAGCAGTTCTTC
NA,TRBJ2-1,few,TRBV5-1,CASSLVGGPFEQFF,TGCGCCAGCAGCTTGGTGGGGGGGCCCTTTGAGCAGTTCTTC
NA,TRBJ2-1,NA,TRBV20-1,CSARDRKRGSPYNEQFF,TGCAGTGCTAGAGACAGGAAAAGAGGGAGCCCCTACAATGAGCAGTTCTTC
TRBD2,TRBJ2-3,NA,TRBV28,CASTWGGRTDTQYF,TGTGCCAGCACCTGGGGGGGGAGGACAGATACGCAGTATTTT
NA,TRBJ2-1,NA,TRBV20-1,CSAIQLSSYNEQFF,TGCAGTGCTATACAGCTGAGCTCCTACAATGAGCAGTTCTTC
NA,TRBJ2-7,NA,TRBV28,CASSSSHSEQYF,TGTGCCAGCAGCTCTTCGCACAGCGAGCAGTACTTC
NA,TRBJ2-5,NA,TRBV4-2,CASSPGDIETQYF,TGTGCCAGCAGCCCAGGGGACATAGAGACCCAGTACTTC
NA,TRBJ2-6,many,TRBV20-1,CSASGGYGVLTF,TGCAGTGCTAGTGGAGGGTACGGTGTCCTGACTTTC
TRBD1,TRBJ2-2,NA,TRBV3-1,CASSTRQGTGELFF,TGTGCCAGCAGCACTCGACAGGGCACCGGGGAGCTGTTTTTT
NA,TRBJ2-1,few,TRBV24-1,CATSKDSIDEQFF,TGTGCCACCAGTAAGGACAGTATAGATGAGCAGTTCTTC
NA,TRBJ2-2,few,TRBV19,CASSSLLQTNTGELFF,TGTGCCAGTAGTTCTCTCCTACAGACCAACACCGGGGAGCTGTTTTTT
TRBD1,TRBJ2-7,NA,TRBV6-2/TRBV6-3,CASSPRGRKSPYEQYF,TGTGCCAGCAGTCCAAGGGGGCGAAAATCTCCCTACGAGCAGTACTTC
NA,TRBJ1-1,NA,TRBV12-3/TRBV12-4,CASSFAGQGTEAFF,TGTGCCAGCAGTTTTGCCGGCCAAGGAACTGAAGCTTTCTTT
TRBD1,TRBJ2-2,NA,TRBV5-1,CASSSGTGGVLNTGELFF,TGCGCCAGCAGCTCCGGGACAGGGGGAGTTTTGAACACCGGGGAGCTGTTTTTT
TRBD2,TRBJ2-3,NA,TRBV7-2,CASSLEAGGYTQYF,TGTGCCAGCAGCTTAGAAGCGGGGGGGTATACGCAGTATTTT
TRBD2,TRBJ2-3,NA,TRBV19,CASRGFGLAGYEDTQYF,TGTGCCAGTAGAGGGTTCGGACTAGCGGGATACGAAGATACGCAGTATTTT
NA,TRBJ2-1,few,TRBV7-3,CASSIDLSEQFF,TGTGCCAGCAGCATTGACTTGTCTGAGCAGTTCTTC
NA,TRBJ2-7,NA,TRBV20-1,CSVNYPPGYEQYF,TGCAGTGTTAACTACCCCCCGGGGTACGAGCAGTACTTC
NA,TRBJ1-2,few,TRBV7-9,CASQGGTHNYGYTF,TGTGCCAGCCAAGGAGGGACCCACAACTATGGCTACACCTTC
TRBD2,TRBJ2-3,NA,TRBV7-2,CASSLRRGGLGVDTQYF,TGTGCCAGCAGCTTAAGGCGGGGGGGCCTGGGGGTAGATACGCAGTATTTT
TRBD1,TRBJ2-5,few,TRBV7-2,CASSPDRRETQYF,TGTGCCAGCAGTCCGGACAGGAGGGAGACCCAGTACTTC
NA,TRBJ2-7,many,TRBV6-1,CASRPAWADRQYEQYF,TGTGCCAGCAGACCAGCGTGGGCTGATAGGCAATACGAGCAGTACTTC
NA,TRBJ2-2,few,TRBV10-1,CARRRGPRTNTGELFF,TGCGCCCGTAGGAGGGGGCCGAGAACGAACACCGGGGAGCTGTTTTTT
NA,TRBJ2-4,many,TRBV6-5,CASSYSTWEAKNIQYF,TGTGCCAGCAGTTACTCGACATGGGAAGCCAAAAACATTCAGTACTTC
TRBD1,TRBJ1-4,NA,TRBV7-9,CASSFDRGESEKLFF,TGTGCCAGCAGCTTTGACAGGGGTGAGAGTGAAAAACTGTTTTTT
TRBD1,TRBJ2-7,few,TRBV4-3,CASSQARDRSYEQYF,TGCGCCAGCAGCCAGGCCCGGGACAGGTCCTACGAGCAGTACTTC
TRBD1,TRBJ2-1,few,TRBV6-2/TRBV6-3,CASSYFGQGYNEQFF,TGTGCCAGCAGTTATTTTGGACAGGGATACAATGAGCAGTTCTTC
NA,TRBJ2-1,NA,TRBV12-3/TRBV12-4,CASTPFSTLFDEQFF,TGTGCCAGCACCCCCTTCAGCACCCTATTCGATGAGCAGTTCTTC
NA,TRBJ1-1,NA,TRBV25-1,CASSEFGSPNTEAFF,TGTGCCAGCAGTGAATTTGGCTCACCGAACACTGAAGCTTTCTTT
TRBD1,TRBJ1-6,NA,TRBV11-2,CASSLGGQGRGNSPLHF,TGTGCCAGCAGCTTAGGGGGACAGGGAAGAGGGAATTCACCCCTCCACTTT
NA,TRBJ2-1,few,TRBV28,CASSLPGLKGNEQFF,TGTGCCAGCAGTCTACCGGGACTCAAGGGCAATGAGCAGTTCTTC
NA,TRBJ2-3,NA,TRBV21-1,CASSKSGLAFVDTQYF,TGTGCCAGCAGCAAATCGGGACTAGCCTTTGTTGATACGCAGTATTTT
TRBD1,TRBJ1-1,NA,TRBV29-1,CSVEGDRGNAEAFF,TGCAGCGTTGAAGGGGACAGGGGGAACGCTGAAGCTTTCTTT
NA,TRBJ1-5,few,TRBV12-3/TRBV12-4,CASRTGTENQPQHF,TGTGCCAGCAGGACCGGGACGGAAAATCAGCCCCAGCATTTT
NA,TRBJ2-3,NA,TRBV10-3,CAISLSDGLTDTQYF,TGTGCCATCAGTTTGAGCGACGGCCTCACAGATACGCAGTATTTT
NA,TRBJ1-6,few,TRBV2,CASRETGFDNSPLHF,TGTGCCAGCAGGGAAACAGGGTTTGATAATTCACCCCTCCACTTT
NA,TRBJ1-2,few,TRBV15,CATSRDLAAEGYTF,TGTGCCACCAGCAGAGATTTAGCGGCAGAAGGCTACACCTTC
TRBD2,TRBJ2-5,NA,TRBV29-1,CSVVHGGETQYF,TGCAGCGTTGTCCACGGGGGGGAGACCCAGTACTTC
TRBD2,TRBJ2-3,NA,TRBV10-3,CAISETSGSSTDTQYF,TGTGCCATCAGTGAAACTAGCGGGAGTAGCACAGATACGCAGTATTTT
NA,TRBJ2-7,few,TRBV5-1,CASSRDQRYEQYF,TGCGCCAGCAGCCGGGACCAACGCTACGAGCAGTACTTC
NA,TRBJ2-5,few,TRBV3-1,CASSQGPGTEETQYF,TGTGCCAGCAGCCAAGGGCCAGGGACGGAAGAGACCCAGTACTTC
NA,TRBJ2-4,NA,TRBV7-9,CASSPSGDIQYF,TGTGCCAGCAGCCCCTCTGGGGACATTCAGTACTTC
NA,TRBJ1-1,few,TRBV7-3,CASSTSGGTEAFF,TGTGCCAGCAGCACCTCCGGCGGGACTGAAGCTTTCTTT
TRBD1,TRBJ2-4,NA,TRBV11-2,CASSGRPGTGTIAKNIQYF,TGTGCCAGCAGCGGACGTCCCGGGACAGGAACGATAGCCAAAAACATTCAGTACTTC
TRBD2,TRBJ2-1,few,TRBV7-2,CASSLAGTSMFNEQFF,TGTGCCAGCAGCTTAGCTGGGACTAGTATGTTCAATGAGCAGTTCTTC
TRBD1,TRBJ2-2,many,TRBV6-1,CASSRQGSGELFF,TGTGCCAGCAGCAGACAGGGTTCCGGGGAGCTGTTTTTT
NA,TRBJ2-2,NA,TRBV9,CASSVATGRSNTGELFF,TGTGCCAGCAGCGTAGCTACGGGCCGGTCTAACACCGGGGAGCTGTTTTTT